Presented here are 27 T cell receptor beta chains from one specimen sequenced in a study of T cells in Graves' hyperthyroidism and ophthalmopathy. RNA transcripts were the template for amplifying TCR beta CDR3 regions. In the first-round RT-PCR of the TCR CDR3, the HTBI primer set was used. Each CDR3 protein is one row after TCRdb ran MiXCR on the multiplex PCR reads. The profile shows 500,000 to 600,000 distinct CDR3 sequences, 46% of them singletons. Sequencing was performed on peripheral blood or thyroid tissue (not recorded which). The source of these receptors is an adult woman with Graves' disease, either hyperthyroidism or ophthalmopathy (not recorded which).

As to this clonotype: One end of the junction is discordant with germline, which a read error may explain. CDR3 nucleotide sequence: TGTGTCAGCACCTCGACGAGGAGGAAAAACACCATATATTTT. Its translation: CVSTSTRRKNTIYF. This chain uses TRBV12-3 or TRBV12-4 with TRBJ1-3; no firm D call. The CDR3 extends over 14 amino acids.

The table lists this clonotype with a count of one. A read error is possible here, since a much larger clone lies one base away. V is TRBV7-8 and J is TRBJ1-1; no reliable D call. The V gene's germline CDR1 is SGHVS and CDR2 FQNEAQ. V lost 4 bases and J 4 bases, leaving 16 bases between the germline ends. The CDR3 totals 15 residues. Written as DNA, the CDR3 is TGTGCCAGCAGCTCAATGGGCGGCGGACTCACTGAAGCTTTCTTT. It translates to CASSSMGGGLTEAFF.

This chain uses TRBV24-1 with TRBJ1-2; D may be TRBD1 (5 bases). Trimming shortened V by 5 bases and J by 2 bases, and 8 bases separated the two germline ends. The CDR3 has 13 residues. CDR1 is KGHDR and CDR2 is SFDVKD in the germline V gene. The DNA for the CDR3 is TGTGCCACCAGTGGGGGGTCCAACTATGGCTACACCTTC. The encoded protein is CATSGGSNYGYTF.

The chain has TRBV6-2 or TRBV6-3 and TRBJ2-7; 9 nucleotides match TRBD1. The CDR3 totals 14 residues. CDR1 MNHEY and CDR2 SVGEGT come from the germline V gene. Trimming removed 1 base from V and 4 bases from J; junction bases left unmatched: 2. The CDR3 is CASSYLGTGYEQYF. For the CDR3, the DNA is TGTGCCAGCAGTTACTTGGGGACAGGGTACGAGCAGTACTTC.

Here the CDR3 DNA reads TGTGCCACCAGCAGAGGGCGGGAACCAGGGAGGGTGACCCAGTACTTC. This sequence encodes CATSRGREPGRVTQYF. This chain joins TRBV15 and TRBJ2-5, with TRBD2 matching 7 bases. CDR1 and CDR2 from the germline V gene are LNHNV and YYDKDF (reference sequence). V shed 1 base and J 7 bases; nucleotides not matched to a gene: 12. This CDR3 has 16 amino acids.

This chain joins TRBV28 and TRBJ1-2; no clear D gene. The CDR3 totals 13 residues. CDR1 MDHEN and CDR2 SYDVKM come from the germline V gene. V was pared by 8 bases and J by 4 bases, with 14 bases between. In nucleotides, the CDR3 is TGTGCCAGCGGAGCGGCGCAGACCTATGGCTACACCTTC. It encodes CASGAAQTYGYTF.

This chain connects TRBV29-1 to TRBJ2-7; D assignment may be TRBD1 or TRBD2 (6 bases each). Germline V gene data show CDR1 as SQVTM and CDR2 as ANQGSEA. V was trimmed by 7 bases and J by 2 bases, leaving 9 bases between them. The CDR3 extends over 11 amino acids. The CDR3 nucleotides are TGCAGCGGGGGGGACACCTACGAGCAGTACTTC. Translated, it gives CSGGDTYEQYF.

The genes are TRBV7-8 and TRBJ2-2; TRBD1 is a possible D gene (6 bases). This CDR3 spans 13 amino acids. Germline V gives CDR1 SGHVS, CDR2 FQNEAQ. Between the trimmed V and J ends, which lost 7 bases and 5 bases, there was a span of 11 bases. The CDR3 protein is CASKGQGTGELFF. CDR3 bases: TGTGCCAGCAAGGGACAAGGGACCGGGGAGCTGTTTTTT.

In this sample, this clonotype turned up a few times. The chain couples TRBV12-3 or TRBV12-4 to TRBJ2-7; D gene uncertain. V lost 4 bases, J lost 0 bases, and 10 bases lay in between. The CDR3 spans 14 residues. The CDR3 is CASSYWISSYEQYF. As DNA, the CDR3 is TGTGCCAGCAGTTATTGGATTAGCTCCTACGAGCAGTACTTC.

This clonotype was counted between two and nine times. V and J are TRBV9 and TRBJ1-1; D not certain. This CDR3 contains 14 residues. Germline V CDR1 and CDR2: SGDLS, YYNGEE. V dropped 3 bases and J dropped 6 bases, with 15 bases sitting between them. CDR3 DNA: TGTGCCAGCAGCGGAGATAGGTCGGGGTCTGAAGCTTTCTTT. It is translated as CASSGDRSGSEAFF.

The chain couples TRBV6-5 to TRBJ1-2; no clear D. V was cut by 6 bases and J by 4 bases, with 12 bases left in between. The CDR3 spans 13 residues. Per the germline V gene, CDR1 is MNHEY and CDR2 is SVGAGI. CDR3 amino acids: CASRMSGVYGYTF. CDR3 nucleotides: TGTGCCAGCAGAATGTCGGGAGTCTATGGCTACACCTTC.

This clonotype was seen ten or more times. The rearrangement uses TRBV6-5 and TRBJ2-7; D might be TRBD1 (5 bases). The CDR3 has 11 amino acids. Germline lookup yields CDR1 MNHEY and CDR2 SVGAGI. The ends were cut back, 6 bases at V and 2 bases at J, with 5 bases in the middle. The CDR3 bases are TGTGCCAGCAGCAGGGCCTACGAGCAGTACTTC. It is translated as CASSRAYEQYF.

The CDR3 DNA reads TGTGCCAGCAGCCCTGACGGACTGAGCAATCAGCCCCAGCATTTT. This sequence encodes CASSPDGLSNQPQHF. V and J are TRBV7-3 and TRBJ1-5; D call uncertain. CDR3 size: 15 residues. Germline CDR1 is SGHTA and CDR2 is FQGTGA. The V and J ends lost 5 bases and 1 base respectively, with 12 bases between them.

The chain joins TRBV10-3 to TRBJ2-5; 12 nucleotides line up with TRBD2. In germline, CDR1 is ENHRY, CDR2 SYGVKD. The CDR3 extends over 14 amino acids. The V and J ends lost 7 bases and 2 bases, in that order; junction bases with no gene match: 2. The CDR3 here is CAITSGRAQETQYF. CDR3 nucleotide sequence: TGTGCCATCACTAGCGGGAGGGCTCAAGAGACCCAGTACTTC.

The chain links TRBV11-2 to TRBJ1-2; 8 nucleotides match TRBD1. The CDR3 extends over 13 amino acids. V lost 3 bases, J lost 8 bases, and 5 bases stayed unmatched. Germline V gene sequence: CDR1 SGHAT, CDR2 FQNNGV. For the CDR3, the DNA is TGTGCCAGCAGCTTGGACAGGGCGGCGGGCTACACCTTC. Translated, it gives CASSLDRAAGYTF.

Many counts were recorded for this clonotype. The chain carries TRBV7-2 and TRBJ1-3, with D possibly TRBD1 on 5 matching bases. This CDR3 region has 13 residues. Germline loops: CDR1 SGHTA, CDR2 FQGNSA. Trimming took off 5 bases at V and 2 bases at J, with 7 bases between the two ends. The CDR3 sequence: CASSTGTGNTIYF. The DNA for the CDR3 is TGTGCCAGCAGCACAGGAACTGGAAACACCATATATTTT.

V is TRBV9 and J is TRBJ2-5; tentatively, D is TRBD1 or TRBD2 (5 bases each). The assigned J gene may be wrong: the sequence end matches TRBJ2-7 better. Germline V gives CDR1 SGDLS, CDR2 YYNGEE. This CDR3 spans 13 amino acids. CDR3 loop: CASSGGNSYEQYF. In DNA form, the CDR3 reads TGTGCCAGCAGCGGGGGGAACTCCTACGAGCAGTACTTC.

The chain links TRBV11-2 to TRBJ2-2, with 12 bases fitting TRBD2. Germline CDR1 reads SGHAT; CDR2 reads FQNNGV. There are 18 residues in the CDR3. J was trimmed by 4 bases and V by 5 bases; bases with no gene match: 11. The CDR3 bases are TGTGCCAGCAGCGGGGGCGCTAGCGGGAGGGCCAGCACCGGGGAGCTGTTTTTT. Residues: CASSGGASGRASTGELFF.

Note on this clonotype: A much larger clone lies one base from this, so it may be a read error. The chain uses TRBV10-3 and TRBJ2-5, with TRBD1 matching 7 bases. CDR1 is ENHRY and CDR2 is SYGVKD in the germline V gene. CDR3 length: 15 amino acids. Trimming removed 3 bases from V and 5 bases from J; junction bases left unmatched: 9. As DNA, the CDR3 is TGTGCCATCAGTGAAGGGGGAACAGGGGTCGAGACCCAGTACTTC. It codes for CAISEGGTGVETQYF.

CDR3: CAISESTVRGQPQHF. The DNA of the CDR3 is TGTGCCATCAGTGAGTCGACAGTCAGGGGTCAGCCCCAGCATTTT. The V and J genes are TRBV10-3 and TRBJ1-5; a possible D gene is TRBD1 (6 bases). The V gene's germline CDR1 is ENHRY and CDR2 SYGVKD. CDR3 length equals 15 residues. Trimming removed 0 bases at V and 6 bases at J, with 12 bases between.

This clonotype was detected ten times or more. This sequence joins TRBV20-1 and TRBJ1-1; TRBD1 might be the D (5 bases). The V and J ends lost 6 bases and 0 bases respectively, with 17 bases between them. This CDR3 contains 15 residues. Looked up from germline, CDR1 is DFQATT and CDR2 is SNEGSKA (reference sequence). CDR3 sequence reads: CSASDRGRLNTEAFF. CDR3 nucleotides: TGCAGTGCCTCAGATAGGGGAAGACTGAACACTGAAGCTTTCTTT.

The chain joins TRBV5-1 to TRBJ2-5; D perhaps matches TRBD1 (5 bases). The CDR3 runs to 12 residues. V was trimmed by 0 bases and J by 7 bases, leaving 7 bases between them. Germline values: CDR1 SGHRS, CDR2 YFSETQ. The CDR3 here is CASSLDQGTQYF. CDR3 sequence (DNA): TGCGCCAGCAGCTTGGATCAGGGGACCCAGTACTTC.

The DNA of the CDR3 is TGTGCCAGCAGCTTTTATCTTGGGGGCACTGAAGCTTTCTTT. As protein: CASSFYLGGTEAFF. V and J are TRBV5-8 and TRBJ1-1; D perhaps matches TRBD1 (5 bases). The germline V and J ends were trimmed by 2 bases and 4 bases, with 12 bases remaining between them. Germline assignment: CDR1 SGHTS and CDR2 YDEGEE. CDR3 length: 14 amino acids.

This chain links TRBV7-6 with TRBJ2-7; D remains ambiguous. In germline, CDR1 is SGHVS, CDR2 FNYEAQ. The CDR3 contains 14 residues. Between the trimmed V and J ends, which lost 5 bases and 1 base, there was a span of 12 bases. The CDR3 DNA follows: TGTGCCAGCAGCCCACGGACCAGTTCCTACGAGCAGTACTTC. Protein: CASSPRTSSYEQYF.

V and J are TRBV29-1 and TRBJ2-7; D not resolved. The CDR3 runs to 11 residues. Between the trimmed V and J ends, which lost 7 bases and 4 bases, there was a span of 11 bases. Germline lookup yields CDR1 SQVTM and CDR2 ANQGSEA. This CDR3 reads CSADTVYEQYF. The CDR3 nucleotides are TGCAGCGCGGATACAGTGTACGAGCAGTACTTC.

Details on this clonotype: A much larger clone lies a single base off, so this may be a read error. The CDR3: CASSFSSQRGDFYEQYF. CDR3 DNA: TGCGCCAGCAGCTTTTCCTCCCAGCGGGGGGATTTCTACGAGCAGTACTTC. The chain uses TRBV5-1 and TRBJ2-7; 9 positions agree with TRBD2. Germline CDR1 and CDR2: SGHRS and YFSETQ. This CDR3 contains 17 residues. V was pared by 2 bases and J by 3 bases, with 12 bases of the junction left unmatched.

The V gene is TRBV7-9, the J gene TRBJ2-2; the match to TRBD1 covers 7 bases. The trim removed 5 bases at V and 7 bases at J, leaving 4 bases unmatched. CDR3 length: 13 residues. Germline lookup yields CDR1 SEHNR and CDR2 FQNEAQ (reference sequence). The CDR3 bases are TGTGCCAGCAGCCGACAGGGTGGCGGGGAGCTGTTTTTT. This encodes CASSRQGGGELFF.